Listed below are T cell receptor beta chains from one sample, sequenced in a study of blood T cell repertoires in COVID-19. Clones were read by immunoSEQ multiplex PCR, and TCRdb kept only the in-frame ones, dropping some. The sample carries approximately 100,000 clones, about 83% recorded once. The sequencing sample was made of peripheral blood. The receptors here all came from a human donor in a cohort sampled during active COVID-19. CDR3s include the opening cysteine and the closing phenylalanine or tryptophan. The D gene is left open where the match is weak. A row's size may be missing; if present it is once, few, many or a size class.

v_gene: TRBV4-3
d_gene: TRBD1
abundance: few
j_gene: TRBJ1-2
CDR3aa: CASSQDYRGIDYGYTF
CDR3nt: TGCGCCAGCAGCCAAGATTACAGGGGCATAGACTATGGCTACACCTTC

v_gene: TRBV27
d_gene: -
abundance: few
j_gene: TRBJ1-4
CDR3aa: CARGAGTGGEKLFF
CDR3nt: TGTGCCAGGGGAGCCGGGACGGGAGGGGAAAAACTGTTTTTT

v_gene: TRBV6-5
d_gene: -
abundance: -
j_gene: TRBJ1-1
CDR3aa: CASAGILNTEAFF
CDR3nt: TGTGCCAGTGCAGGGATTTTGAACACTGAAGCTTTCTTT

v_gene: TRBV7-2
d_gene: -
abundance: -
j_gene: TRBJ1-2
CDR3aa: CASSLDRGSGYTF
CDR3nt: TGTGCCAGCAGCTTAGATAGGGGGTCTGGCTACACCTTC

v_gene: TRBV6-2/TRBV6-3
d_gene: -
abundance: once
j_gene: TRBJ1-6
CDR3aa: CASSVGLRGSPLHF
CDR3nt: TGTGCCAGCAGCGTTGGTCTCAGGGGTTCACCCCTCCACTTT

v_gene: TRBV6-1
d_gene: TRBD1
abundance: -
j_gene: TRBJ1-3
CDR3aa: CVSSARQGPPGNTIYF
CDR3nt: TGTGTCAGCAGTGCCCGACAGGGGCCCCCTGGAAACACCATATATTTT

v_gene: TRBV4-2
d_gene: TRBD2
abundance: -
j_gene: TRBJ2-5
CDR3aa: CASSQDLTSGEMETQYF
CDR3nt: TGTGCCAGCAGCCAAGATCTTACTAGCGGGGAGATGGAGACCCAGTACTTC

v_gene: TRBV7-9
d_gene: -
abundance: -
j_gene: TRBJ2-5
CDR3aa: CASSAGLPEGGKTQYF
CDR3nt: TGTGCCAGCAGCGCAGGACTACCCGAGGGTGGTAAGACCCAGTACTTC

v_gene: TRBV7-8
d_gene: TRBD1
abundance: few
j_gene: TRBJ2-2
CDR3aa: CASSLEEGTGTGELFF
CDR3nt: TGTGCCAGCAGCTTAGAGGAGGGGACAGGGACCGGGGAGCTGTTTTTT

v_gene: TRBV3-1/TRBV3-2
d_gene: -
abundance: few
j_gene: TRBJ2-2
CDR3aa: CASSQAIGANTGELFF
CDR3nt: TGTGCCAGCAGCCAAGCTATCGGGGCGAACACCGGGGAGCTGTTTTTT

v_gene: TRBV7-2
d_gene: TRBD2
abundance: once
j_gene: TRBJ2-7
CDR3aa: CASSQVLAGGYEQYF
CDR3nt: TGTGCCAGCAGCCAAGTCCTGGCGGGGGGGTACGAGCAGTACTTC

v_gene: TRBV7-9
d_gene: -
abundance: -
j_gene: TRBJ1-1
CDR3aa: CASSLGAGLEKSKAFF
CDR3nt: TGTGCCAGCAGCTTAGGAGCAGGGTTGGAGAAGAGTAAAGCTTTCTTT

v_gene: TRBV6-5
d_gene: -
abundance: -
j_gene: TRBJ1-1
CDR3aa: CASSYSSLNTEAFF
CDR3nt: TGTGCCAGCAGTTACTCGAGCCTGAACACTGAAGCTTTCTTT

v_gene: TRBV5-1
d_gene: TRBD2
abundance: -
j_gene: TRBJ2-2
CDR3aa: CASSLGDSGYTGELFF
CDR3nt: TGCGCCAGCAGCTTGGGTGATAGCGGGTACACCGGGGAGCTGTTTTTT

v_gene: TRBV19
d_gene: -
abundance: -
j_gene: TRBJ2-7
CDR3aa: CASSMAGRMVEQYF
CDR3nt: TGTGCCAGTAGTATGGCGGGGAGGATGGTCGAGCAGTACTTC

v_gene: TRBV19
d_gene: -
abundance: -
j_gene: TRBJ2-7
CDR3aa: CASSIGWGLNEQYF
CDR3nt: TGTGCCAGTAGTATCGGGTGGGGGCTGAACGAGCAGTACTTC

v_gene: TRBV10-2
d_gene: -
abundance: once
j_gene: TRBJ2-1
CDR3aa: CASRRSGKDNEQFF
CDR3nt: TGCGCCAGCAGGCGTAGCGGAAAGGACAATGAGCAGTTCTTC

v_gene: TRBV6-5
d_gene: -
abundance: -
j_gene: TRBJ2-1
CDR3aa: CASSPVSGLNEQFF
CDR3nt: TGTGCCAGCAGCCCCGTTTCGGGGTTGAATGAGCAGTTCTTC

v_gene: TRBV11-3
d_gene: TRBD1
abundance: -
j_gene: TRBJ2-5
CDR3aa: CASSPRTGREETQYF
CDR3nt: TGTGCCAGCAGCCCACGGACAGGGCGTGAAGAGACCCAGTACTTC

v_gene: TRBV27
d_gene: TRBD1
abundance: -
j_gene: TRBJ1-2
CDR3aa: CASSTTGGWGGYTF
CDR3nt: TGTGCCAGCAGTACGACAGGGGGCTGGGGTGGCTACACCTTC

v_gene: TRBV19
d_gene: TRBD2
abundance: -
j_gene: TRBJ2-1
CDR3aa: CASSIISGDINEQFF
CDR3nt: TGTGCCAGTAGTATAATTAGCGGGGATATTAATGAGCAGTTCTTC

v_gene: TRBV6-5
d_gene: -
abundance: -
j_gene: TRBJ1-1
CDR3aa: CASSYSRVTEAFF
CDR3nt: TGTGCCAGCAGTTACTCGAGGGTCACTGAAGCTTTCTTT

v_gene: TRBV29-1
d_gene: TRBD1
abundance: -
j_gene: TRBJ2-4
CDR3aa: CSVAKGQGANIQYF
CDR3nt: TGCAGCGTTGCAAAGGGACAGGGGGCGAACATTCAGTACTTC

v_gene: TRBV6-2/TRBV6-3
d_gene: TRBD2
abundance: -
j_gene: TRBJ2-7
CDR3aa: CASSTVDLAGSPAPYEQYF
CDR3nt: TGTGCCAGCAGTACCGTCGACCTAGCGGGGTCCCCTGCTCCCTACGAGCAGTACTTC

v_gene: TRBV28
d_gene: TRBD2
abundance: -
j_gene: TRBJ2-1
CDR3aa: CASSLAGEGLNEQFF
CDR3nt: TGTGCCAGCAGTCTAGCGGGAGAGGGGCTCAATGAGCAGTTCTTC

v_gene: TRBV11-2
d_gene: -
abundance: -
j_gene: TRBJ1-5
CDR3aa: CASSSEGWNQPQHF
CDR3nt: TGTGCCAGCAGCTCGGAGGGTTGGAATCAGCCCCAGCATTTT

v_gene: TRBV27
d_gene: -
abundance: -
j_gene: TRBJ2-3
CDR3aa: CANINVSLDTQYF
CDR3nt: TGTGCCAATATAAATGTGAGTCTAGATACGCAGTATTTT

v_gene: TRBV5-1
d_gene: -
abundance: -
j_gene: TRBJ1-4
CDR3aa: CASSYGGGGPATNEKLFF
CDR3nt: TGCGCCAGCAGTTACGGGGGCGGGGGCCCTGCAACTAATGAAAAACTGTTTTTT

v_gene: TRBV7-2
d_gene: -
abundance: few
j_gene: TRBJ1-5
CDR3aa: CASSLGRGNQPQHF
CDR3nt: TGTGCCAGCAGCTTAGGGAGGGGCAATCAGCCCCAGCATTTT

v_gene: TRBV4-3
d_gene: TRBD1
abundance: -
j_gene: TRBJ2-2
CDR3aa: CASRQGALTGELFF
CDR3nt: TGCGCCAGCAGACAGGGGGCGTTGACCGGGGAGCTGTTTTTT

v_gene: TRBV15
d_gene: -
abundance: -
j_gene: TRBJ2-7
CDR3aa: CATSRDSRGGEQYF
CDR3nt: TGTGCCACCAGCAGAGATAGCAGGGGCGGCGAGCAGTACTTC

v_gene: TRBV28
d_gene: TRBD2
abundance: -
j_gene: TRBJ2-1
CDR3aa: CASSPGGAASRVNEQFF
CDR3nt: TGTGCCAGCAGCCCGGGGGGAGCGGCGTCCCGAGTGAATGAGCAGTTCTTC

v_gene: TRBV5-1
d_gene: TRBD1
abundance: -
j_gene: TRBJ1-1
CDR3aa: CASSPGQGFFSTEAFF
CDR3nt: TGCGCCAGCAGCCCGGGACAGGGGTTCTTTTCTACTGAAGCTTTCTTT

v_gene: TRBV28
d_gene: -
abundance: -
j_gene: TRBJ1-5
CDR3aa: CASNILDRNNQPQHF
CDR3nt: TGTGCCAGCAATATTTTGGACAGAAACAATCAGCCCCAGCATTTT

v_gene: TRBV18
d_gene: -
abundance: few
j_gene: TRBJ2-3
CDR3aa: CASSRGSDTQYF
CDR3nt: TGTGCCAGCTCCCGGGGTTCGGATACGCAGTATTTT

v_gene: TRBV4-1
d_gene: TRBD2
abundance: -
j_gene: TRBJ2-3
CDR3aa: CASSQEPGGNTDTQYF
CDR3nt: TGCGCCAGCAGCCAAGAACCGGGAGGGAACACAGATACGCAGTATTTT

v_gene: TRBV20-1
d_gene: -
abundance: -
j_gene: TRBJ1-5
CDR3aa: CSARDPKPQHF
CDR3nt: TGCAGTGCTAGAGATCCTAAGCCCCAGCATTTT

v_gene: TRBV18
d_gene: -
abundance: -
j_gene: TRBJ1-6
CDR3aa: CASSPPVMSENSPLHF
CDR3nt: TGTGCCAGCTCACCACCGGTTATGAGTGAGAATTCACCCCTCCACTTT

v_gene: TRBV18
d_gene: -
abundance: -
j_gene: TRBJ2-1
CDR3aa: CASSPTRPNEQFF
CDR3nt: TGTGCCAGCTCACCGACCAGGCCGAATGAGCAGTTCTTC

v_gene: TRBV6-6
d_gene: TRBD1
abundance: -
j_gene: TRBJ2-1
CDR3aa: CATSGTASSYNEQFF
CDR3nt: TGTGCCACCTCCGGGACAGCAAGCTCCTACAATGAGCAGTTCTTC

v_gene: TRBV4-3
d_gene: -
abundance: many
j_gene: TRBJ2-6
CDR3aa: CASSETTGSGANVLTF
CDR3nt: TGCGCCAGCAGCGAAACGACGGGGTCTGGGGCCAACGTCCTGACTTTC

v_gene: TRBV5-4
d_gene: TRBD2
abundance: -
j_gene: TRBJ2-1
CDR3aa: CASSPTSGINEQFF
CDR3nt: TGTGCCAGCAGCCCGACTAGCGGGATTAATGAGCAGTTCTTC